This entry lists 21 T cell receptor beta chains sequenced from one sample in a study of T-cell memory formation after mild COVID-19 (TCRdb year 2021). The library was made by 5' RACE. TCRdb records Illumina NovaSeq 6000 as the sequencer. TCRdb reanalyzed the raw reads on its own, using fastp at Q25 for trimming and MiXCR for clone calling, and kept in-frame beta chains. A single entry per CDR3 protein holds the most common genes and DNA from its merged rows. The sample has roughly 200,000 distinct CDR3 sequences on record, about 21% of them singletons. In total, the top ten clones hold 20% to 25% of the sample. The source material was PBMCs or a T cell subset sorted from them (not recorded which). The receptor source for this set is an adult woman who had mild COVID-19 (a few samples of this study predate the infection). The sample titles of this study are shuffled in the database, so cell type and time point are left out; the donor was told from shared clones.

This clonotype was observed a handful of times. The V call is TRBV20-1, the J call TRBJ2-2; maybe TRBD1 (6 bases). This CDR3 contains 14 residues. Germline V gene data show CDR1 as DFQATT and CDR2 as SNEGSKA (reference sequence). The V and J ends lost 5 bases and 2 bases respectively, with 12 bases between them. This CDR3 reads CSAPSDRNTGELFF. In DNA, the CDR3 is TGCAGTGCTCCTTCGGACAGAAACACCGGGGAGCTGTTTTTT.

Ten or more counts support this clonotype. V gene TRBV5-1 combines with J gene TRBJ2-1; TRBD1 might be the D (6 bases). The germline CDR1 and CDR2 sequences are SGHRS and YFSETQ. This CDR3 has 15 residues. Trimming cost V 0 bases and J 8 bases, with 15 bases left between them. CDR3 sequence reads: CASSLGQAEWDEQFF. As DNA, the CDR3 is TGCGCCAGCAGCTTGGGACAGGCCGAATGGGATGAGCAGTTCTTC.

The chain couples TRBV12-3 or TRBV12-4 to TRBJ1-5; 8 bases agree with TRBD1. J was trimmed by 4 bases and V by 1 base; bases with no gene match: 12. The CDR3 length is 18 residues. CDR3 nucleotides: TGTGCCAGCAGTTTAGAAGGGAGGGGGACAGGTAGGAATCAGCCCCAGCATTTT. This sequence encodes CASSLEGRGTGRNQPQHF.

In this sample, this clonotype turned up a few times. This sequence joins TRBV12-3 or TRBV12-4 and TRBJ2-7; a possible D gene is TRBD2 (6 bases). This CDR3 is 14 amino acids long. Trimming cost V 3 bases and J 3 bases, with 12 bases left between them. The CDR3 nucleotides read TGTGCCAGCAGTTTCGGGGGAGCCCACTACGAGCAGTACTTC. Translated, it gives CASSFGGAHYEQYF.

The sample holds one count of this clonotype. The chain links TRBV30 to TRBJ2-2; 9 positions agree with TRBD2. Germline V gene lookup returns CDR1 GTSNPN and CDR2 SVGIG (reference sequence). Germline trimming cut 1 base from V and 7 bases from J; bases unmatched to any gene: 7. This CDR3 comprises 15 residues. The CDR3 is CAWSEGAGGDGELFF. The CDR3 DNA is TGTGCCTGGAGTGAGGGAGCGGGAGGTGACGGGGAGCTGTTTTTT.

Regarding this clonotype: Just one base apart from a much larger clone, this may be a read error. This rearrangement joins TRBV5-6 to TRBJ2-7, with D tentatively TRBD1 or TRBD2 (5 bases each). Germline V gene lookup returns CDR1 SGHDT and CDR2 YYEEEE. CDR3 length equals 13 residues. The V end was cut by 3 bases, the J end by 0 bases, with 7 bases between. CDR3 in DNA: TGTGCCAGCAGCTGGGGGACCTCCTACGAGCAGTACTTC. Amino acid sequence: CASSWGTSYEQYF.

This clonotype showed up just a few times. The CDR3 DNA sequence: TGTGCCAGCAGTTACTCGGGCTCCTACAATGAGCAGTTCTTC. Protein: CASSYSGSYNEQFF. The chain uses TRBV6-5 and TRBJ2-1; the D is unclear. Looked up from germline, CDR1 is MNHEY and CDR2 is SVGAGI. The CDR3 length is 14 residues. Trimming shortened V by 0 bases and J by 0 bases, and 3 bases separated the two germline ends.

The chain joins TRBV20-1 to TRBJ2-1; the match to TRBD2 covers 9 bases. This CDR3 region has 16 residues. Germline assignment: CDR1 DFQATT and CDR2 SNEGSKA (reference sequence). The V segment lost 2 bases and the J segment 4 bases; nucleotides outside the gene matches: 9. The DNA of the CDR3 is TGCAGTGCTAGACCATTAGCGGGGGATTTATACAATGAGCAGTTCTTC. This sequence encodes CSARPLAGDLYNEQFF.

The sample holds a few counts of this clonotype. This rearrangement joins TRBV29-1 to TRBJ2-3; tentatively, D is TRBD2 (5 bases). V was clipped by 6 bases and J by 2 bases, with 18 bases between them. This CDR3 has 15 amino acids. Germline CDR1 SQVTM, CDR2 ANQGSEA. The CDR3 DNA follows: TGCAGCGTCCACGTGGACGGGGAAATCACAGATACGCAGTATTTT. Translation: CSVHVDGEITDTQYF.

This clonotype was picked up a small number of times. The chain is built from TRBV20-1 and TRBJ1-1; D is possibly TRBD1 (6 bases). The germline gives CDR1 DFQATT, CDR2 SNEGSKA (reference sequence). Trimming stripped 5 bases from V and 12 bases from J, with 16 bases between. The CDR3 is 11 residues long. CDR3 protein: CSAPQGRGSFF. DNA for the CDR3: TGCAGTGCTCCTCAGGGGCGTGGATCTTTCTTT.

A few counts support this clonotype. CDR3 amino acids: CASSLGAAYNEQFF. The CDR3 coding sequence is TGTGCCAGCAGCTTAGGGGCGGCCTACAATGAGCAGTTCTTC. The chain carries TRBV7-2 and TRBJ2-1, with unresolved D. The CDR3 consists of 14 residues. Trimming took 1 base from V and 2 from J, leaving 6 bases between them. CDR1 is SGHTA, CDR2 FQGNSA, per germline.

This chain connects TRBV9 to TRBJ2-7; TRBD2 matches 7 bases. V was pared by 4 bases and J by 0 bases, with 7 bases of the junction left unmatched. The CDR3 consists of 15 residues. Germline V CDR1 and CDR2: SGDLS, YYNGEE. Here the CDR3 DNA reads TGTGCCAGCAGCCCATCTAGCGGACACTCCTACGAGCAGTACTTC. Translation: CASSPSSGHSYEQYF. Full variable domain (outside the CDR3, taken from reference TRBV9 and TRBJ2-7): DSGVTQTPKHLITATGQRVTLRCSPRSGDLSVYWYQQSLDQGLQFLIQYYNGEERAKGNILERFSAQQFPDLHSELNLSSLELGDSALYFCASSPSSGHSYEQYFGPGTRLTVT.

CDR3 sequence: CASSLRDSPDYEQYF. The CDR3 nucleotides read TGTGCCAGCAGCCTCCGGGACAGCCCCGACTACGAGCAGTACTTC. The V gene is TRBV7-9, the J gene TRBJ2-7, with TRBD1 matching 7 bases. The CDR3 covers 15 residues. CDR1 is SEHNR, CDR2 FQNEAQ, per germline (reference sequence). Trimming took 5 bases from V and 3 from J; bases not matched to a gene: 10.

This rearrangement joins TRBV11-2 to TRBJ2-1, with 7 bases matching TRBD2. The CDR3 runs 18 residues. The J segment lost 7 bases and the V segment lost 5 bases, leaving 20 bases of the junction unmatched. CDR1 SGHAT and CDR2 FQNNGV come from the germline V gene. The CDR3 reads CASSRLASLRELGNEQFF. The CDR3, as DNA: TGTGCCAGCAGCAGACTAGCAAGCCTACGGGAGCTGGGGAATGAGCAGTTCTTC.

J is TRBJ1-2 and V is TRBV5-1, with TRBD1 matching 9 bases. This CDR3 contains 14 residues. Germline CDR1 and CDR2: SGHRS and YFSETQ. Trimming took 3 bases from V and 4 from J; bases not matched to a gene: 4. CDR3 DNA: TGCGCCAGCAGCTGGACAGGGGAGGGCTATGGCTACACCTTC. It encodes CASSWTGEGYGYTF. The variable domain in full, with the rest retrieved from reference TRBV5-1 and TRBJ1-2, is KAGVTQTPRYLIKTRGQQVTLSCSPISGHRSVSWYQQTPGQGLQFLFEYFSETQRNKGNFPGRFSGRQFSNSRSEMNVSTLELGDSALYLCASSWTGEGYGYTFGSGTRLTVV.

This sequence joins TRBV5-1 and TRBJ2-1; D uncertain. The CDR3 has 12 amino acids. CDR1 SGHRS and CDR2 YFSETQ come from the germline V gene. Between the trimmed V and J ends, which lost 5 bases and 14 bases, there was a span of 17 bases. CDR3 bases: TGCGCCAGCAGAGAGGAAGGAGTTTTGGAGTTCTTC. Residues: CASREEGVLEFF.

The chain links TRBV7-2 to TRBJ2-1; D gene uncertain. The CDR3 has 15 amino acids. Per germline, CDR1 SGHTA and CDR2 FQGNSA. The V end lost 4 bases, the J end lost 6 bases, and 16 bases lay between the germline ends. CDR3: CASSSLIGNLNEQFF. CDR3 DNA: TGTGCCAGCAGCTCACTGATAGGGAACCTCAATGAGCAGTTCTTC.

There are a few counts of this clonotype. V gene TRBV24-1 combines with J gene TRBJ2-1, with D perhaps matching TRBD1 (6 bases). The germline V gene has CDR1 KGHDR and CDR2 SFDVKD. Trimming removed 9 bases at V and 6 bases at J, with 17 bases between. The CDR3 runs 14 residues. CDR3 sequence reads: CATAETGTPNEQFF. As DNA, the CDR3 is TGTGCCACCGCGGAAACAGGGACCCCCAATGAGCAGTTCTTC.

This clonotype appeared a few times. This chain uses TRBV12-3 or TRBV12-4 with TRBJ2-7; TRBD2 aligns across 9 bases. CDR3 length: 15 residues. Trimming took 0 bases from V and 3 from J; bases not matched to a gene: 3. The CDR3 nucleotides are TGTGCCAGCAGTTTAGCGCGGGGGGGCAACTACGAGCAGTACTTC. This sequence encodes CASSLARGGNYEQYF.

This chain connects TRBV15 to TRBJ1-4; D unclear. Germline assignment: CDR1 LNHNV and CDR2 YYDKDF (reference sequence). V lost 3 bases, J lost 5 bases, and 4 bases lay in between. The CDR3 is 12 amino acids. DNA for the CDR3: TGTGCCACCAGCAGTTTAAATGAAAAACTGTTTTTT. Encoded protein: CATSSLNEKLFF.

The chain couples TRBV9 to TRBJ1-2; 7 nucleotides match TRBD1. V was clipped by 4 bases and J by 2 bases; unmatched bases: 11. Germline CDR1 reads SGDLS; CDR2 reads YYNGEE. The CDR3 has 16 residues. CDR3 DNA sequence: TGTGCCAGCAGCCCCTTTCGGGACAGACAAAACTATGGCTACACCTTC. This encodes CASSPFRDRQNYGYTF.